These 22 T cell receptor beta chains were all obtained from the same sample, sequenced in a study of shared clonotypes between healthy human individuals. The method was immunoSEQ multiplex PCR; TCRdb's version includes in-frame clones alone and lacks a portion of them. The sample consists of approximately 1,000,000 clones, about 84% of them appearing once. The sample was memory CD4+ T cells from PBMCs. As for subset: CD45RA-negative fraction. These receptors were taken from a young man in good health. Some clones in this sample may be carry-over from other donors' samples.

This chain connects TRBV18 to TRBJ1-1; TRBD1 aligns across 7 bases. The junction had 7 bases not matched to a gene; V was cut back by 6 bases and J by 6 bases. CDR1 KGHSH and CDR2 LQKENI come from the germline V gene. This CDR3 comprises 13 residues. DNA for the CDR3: TGTGCCAGCTCGAACGGACAGGACCCTGAAGCTTTCTTT. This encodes CASSNGQDPEAFF.

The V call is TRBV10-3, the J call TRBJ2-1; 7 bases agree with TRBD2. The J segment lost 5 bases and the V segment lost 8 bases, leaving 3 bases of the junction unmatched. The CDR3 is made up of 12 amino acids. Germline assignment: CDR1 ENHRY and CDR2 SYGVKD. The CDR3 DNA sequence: TGTGCCATCGGGAGCGGGAACAATGAGCAGTTCTTC. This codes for CAIGSGNNEQFF.

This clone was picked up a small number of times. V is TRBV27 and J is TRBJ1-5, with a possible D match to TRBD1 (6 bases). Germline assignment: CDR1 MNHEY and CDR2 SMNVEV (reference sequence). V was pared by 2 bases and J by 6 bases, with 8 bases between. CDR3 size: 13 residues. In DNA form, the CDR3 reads TGTGCCAGCAGTTTACAGGGGTCTCAGCCCCAGCATTTT. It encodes CASSLQGSQPQHF.

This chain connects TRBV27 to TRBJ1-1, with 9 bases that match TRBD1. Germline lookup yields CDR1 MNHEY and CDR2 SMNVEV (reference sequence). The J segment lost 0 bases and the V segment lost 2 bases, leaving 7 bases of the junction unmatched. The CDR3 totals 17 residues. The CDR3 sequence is CASSLHRDRALNTEAFF. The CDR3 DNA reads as TGTGCCAGCAGTTTACACCGGGACAGGGCATTGAACACTGAAGCTTTCTTT.

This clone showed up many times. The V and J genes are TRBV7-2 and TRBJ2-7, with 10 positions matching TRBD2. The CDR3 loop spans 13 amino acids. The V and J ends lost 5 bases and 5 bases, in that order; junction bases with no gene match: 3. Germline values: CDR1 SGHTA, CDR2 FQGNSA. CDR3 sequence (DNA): TGTGCCAGCAGCCCAGCGGGAGGGGACGAGCAGTACTTC. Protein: CASSPAGGDEQYF.

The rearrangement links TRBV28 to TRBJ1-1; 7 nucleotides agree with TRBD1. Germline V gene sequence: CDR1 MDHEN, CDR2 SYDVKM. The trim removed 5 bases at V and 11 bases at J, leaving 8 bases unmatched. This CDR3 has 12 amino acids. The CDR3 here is CASSIGGGDAFF. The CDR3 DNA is TGTGCCAGCAGTATAGGAGGGGGCGACGCTTTCTTT.

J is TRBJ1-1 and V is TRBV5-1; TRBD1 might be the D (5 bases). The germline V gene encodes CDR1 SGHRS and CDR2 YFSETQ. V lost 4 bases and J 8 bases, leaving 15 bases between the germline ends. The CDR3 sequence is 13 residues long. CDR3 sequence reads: CASSPGWGTEAFF. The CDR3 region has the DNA TGCGCCAGCAGCCCAGGTTGGGGGACGGAAGCTTTCTTT.

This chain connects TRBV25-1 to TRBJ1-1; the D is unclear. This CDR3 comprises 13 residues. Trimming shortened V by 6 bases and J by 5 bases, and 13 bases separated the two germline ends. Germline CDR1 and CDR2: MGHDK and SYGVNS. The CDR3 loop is CASRTPLGTEAFF. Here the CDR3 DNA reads TGTGCCAGCAGGACCCCGTTAGGAACTGAAGCTTTCTTT.

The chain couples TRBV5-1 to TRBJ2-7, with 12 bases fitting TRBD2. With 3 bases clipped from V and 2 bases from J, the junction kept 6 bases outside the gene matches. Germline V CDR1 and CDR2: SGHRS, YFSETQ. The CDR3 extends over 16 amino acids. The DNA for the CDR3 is TGCGCCAGCAGCTCGACTCTAGCGGGAGGGCCCTACGAGCAGTACTTC. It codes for CASSSTLAGGPYEQYF.

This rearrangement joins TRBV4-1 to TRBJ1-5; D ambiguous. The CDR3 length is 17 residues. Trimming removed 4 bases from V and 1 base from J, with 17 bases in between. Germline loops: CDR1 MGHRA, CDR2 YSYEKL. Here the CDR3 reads CASSPQLPAGSNQPQHF. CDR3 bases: TGCGCCAGCAGCCCACAACTCCCCGCTGGGAGCAATCAGCCCCAGCATTTT.

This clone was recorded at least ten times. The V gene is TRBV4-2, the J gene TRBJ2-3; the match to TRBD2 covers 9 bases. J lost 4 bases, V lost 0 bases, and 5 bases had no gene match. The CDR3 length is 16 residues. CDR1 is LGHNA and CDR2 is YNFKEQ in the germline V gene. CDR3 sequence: CASSQDMVAGADTQYF. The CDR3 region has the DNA TGTGCCAGCAGCCAAGATATGGTAGCGGGAGCAGATACGCAGTATTTT.

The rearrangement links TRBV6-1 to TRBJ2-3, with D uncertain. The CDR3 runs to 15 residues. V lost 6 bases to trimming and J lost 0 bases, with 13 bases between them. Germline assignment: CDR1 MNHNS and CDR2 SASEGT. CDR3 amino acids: CASRILPSSTDTQYF. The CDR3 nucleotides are TGTGCCAGCAGAATCTTGCCGAGCAGCACAGATACGCAGTATTTT.

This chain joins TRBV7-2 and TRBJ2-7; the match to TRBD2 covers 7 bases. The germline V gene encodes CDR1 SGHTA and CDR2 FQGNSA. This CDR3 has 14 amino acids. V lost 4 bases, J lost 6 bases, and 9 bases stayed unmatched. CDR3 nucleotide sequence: TGTGCCAGCAGCTCAGGACTAGTTGTCCCCGAGCAGTACTTC. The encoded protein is CASSSGLVVPEQYF.

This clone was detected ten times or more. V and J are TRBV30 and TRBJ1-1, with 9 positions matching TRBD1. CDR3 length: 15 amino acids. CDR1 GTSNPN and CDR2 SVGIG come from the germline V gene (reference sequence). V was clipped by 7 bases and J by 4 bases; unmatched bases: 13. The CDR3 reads CAFSLQGAGSTEAFF. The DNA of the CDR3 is TGTGCCTTCTCTCTACAGGGGGCGGGGAGCACTGAAGCTTTCTTT.

The CDR3 protein is CSVEGGTGYESGANVLTF. The CDR3 nucleotides are TGCAGCGTTGAAGGGGGGACAGGGTACGAATCTGGGGCCAACGTCCTGACTTTC. V is TRBV29-1 and J is TRBJ2-6, with 9 bases aligning to TRBD1. The CDR3 totals 18 residues. Germline V gene sequence: CDR1 SQVTM, CDR2 ANQGSEA. The V and J ends lost 1 base and 1 base, in that order; junction bases with no gene match: 8.

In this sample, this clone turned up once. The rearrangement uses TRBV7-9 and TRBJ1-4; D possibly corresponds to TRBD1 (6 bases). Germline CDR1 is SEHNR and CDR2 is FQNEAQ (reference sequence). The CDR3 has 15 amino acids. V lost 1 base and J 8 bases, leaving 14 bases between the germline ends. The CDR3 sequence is CASSLVAFGGEKLFF. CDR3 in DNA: TGTGCCAGCAGCTTAGTGGCATTCGGGGGCGAAAAACTGTTTTTT.

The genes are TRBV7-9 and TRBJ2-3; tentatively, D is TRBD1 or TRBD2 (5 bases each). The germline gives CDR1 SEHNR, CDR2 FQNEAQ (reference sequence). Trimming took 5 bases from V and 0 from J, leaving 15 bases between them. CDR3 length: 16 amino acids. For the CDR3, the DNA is TGTGCCAGCAGCCGTATCGGGACCTCTAGCACAGATACGCAGTATTTT. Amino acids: CASSRIGTSSTDTQYF.

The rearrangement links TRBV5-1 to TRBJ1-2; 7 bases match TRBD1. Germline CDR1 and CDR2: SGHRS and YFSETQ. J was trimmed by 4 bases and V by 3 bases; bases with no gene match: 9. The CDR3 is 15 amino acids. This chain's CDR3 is CASSYTTGSSYGYTF. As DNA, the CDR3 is TGCGCCAGCAGCTATACGACAGGGTCTAGCTATGGCTACACCTTC.

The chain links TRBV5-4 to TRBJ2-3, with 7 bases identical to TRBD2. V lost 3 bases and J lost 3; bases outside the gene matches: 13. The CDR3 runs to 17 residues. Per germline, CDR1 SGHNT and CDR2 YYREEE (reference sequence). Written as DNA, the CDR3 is TGTGCCAGCAGCTCCTCTGGGGCGGGAGCTTTGACAGATACGCAGTATTTT. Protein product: CASSSSGAGALTDTQYF.

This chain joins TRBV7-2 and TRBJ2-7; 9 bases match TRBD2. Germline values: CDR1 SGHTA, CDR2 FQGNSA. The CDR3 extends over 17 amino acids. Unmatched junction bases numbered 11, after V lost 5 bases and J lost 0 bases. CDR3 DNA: TGTGCCAGCAGCCCCCCGAGCGCTAGCGGGATCTCCTACGAGCAGTACTTC. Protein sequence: CASSPPSASGISYEQYF.

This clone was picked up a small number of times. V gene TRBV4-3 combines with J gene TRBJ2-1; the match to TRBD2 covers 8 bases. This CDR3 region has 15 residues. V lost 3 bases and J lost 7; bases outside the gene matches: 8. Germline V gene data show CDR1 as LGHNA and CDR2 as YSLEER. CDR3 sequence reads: CASSQLSGGPNEQFF. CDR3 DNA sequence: TGCGCCAGCAGCCAGTTATCGGGAGGGCCAAATGAGCAGTTCTTC.

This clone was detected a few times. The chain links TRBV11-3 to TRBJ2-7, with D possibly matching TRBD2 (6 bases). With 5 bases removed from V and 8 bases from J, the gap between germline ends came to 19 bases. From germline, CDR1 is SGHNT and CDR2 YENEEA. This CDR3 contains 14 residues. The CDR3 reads CASSPGLPPSQQYF. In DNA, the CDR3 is TGTGCCAGCAGCCCGGGACTCCCGCCCTCCCAGCAGTACTTC.